The 20 T cell receptor beta chains given below trace back to one sample, sequenced in a study of CD8 T cells in ankylosing spondylitis. TCRdb re-called the 5' RACE reads with MiXCR, one entry per CDR3 protein. This table has roughly 230,000 distinct CDR3 sequences, 10% to 13% appearing once. The sample taken for sequencing was blood, either unsorted or a sorted T cell fraction (not recorded which). The receptors were sampled from a male donor with ankylosing spondylitis or in good health (not recorded which).

This clonotype came up many times. The chain joins TRBV29-1 to TRBJ2-3; 7 positions agree with TRBD1. The CDR3 is made up of 14 amino acids. From germline, CDR1 is SQVTM and CDR2 ANQGSEA. The ends lost 6 bases at V and 1 base at J; junction bases unmatched: 7. The CDR3 spells CSVRGGRGTDTQYF. For the CDR3, the DNA is TGCAGCGTCCGAGGGGGCAGGGGCACAGATACGCAGTATTTT.

This clonotype was observed many times. The chain combines TRBV29-1 with TRBJ1-2; D gene uncertain. Trimming removed 4 bases from V and 1 base from J, with 10 bases in between. The CDR3 runs 13 residues. Germline V lookup: CDR1 SQVTM, CDR2 ANQGSEA. CDR3 coding DNA: TGCAGCGTTGGAGACATATATAACTATGGCTACACCTTC. Its translation: CSVGDIYNYGYTF.

This clonotype was seen at least ten times. The rearrangement joins TRBV12-3 or TRBV12-4 to TRBJ1-3; D not certain. The V gene lost 5 bases and the J gene lost 4 bases, with 12 bases spanning the gap. The CDR3 is 14 residues long. CDR3 sequence: CASSLGSRGNTIYF. CDR3 DNA sequence: TGTGCCAGCAGTCTCGGTTCCAGAGGAAACACCATATATTTT.

The chain has TRBV2 and TRBJ2-7; D not resolved. Trimming removed 5 bases at V and 1 base at J, with 12 bases between. The CDR3 consists of 14 residues. The germline V gene has CDR1 SNHLY and CDR2 FYNNEI. The CDR3, as DNA: TGTGCCAGCAGTCCGTGGCAGCTTTCCTACGAGCAGTACTTC. The encoded protein is CASSPWQLSYEQYF. Full variable domain (rest looked up from reference TRBV2 and TRBJ2-7): EPEVTQTPSHQVTQMGQEVILRCVPISNHLYFYWYRQILGQKVEFLVSFYNNEISEKSEIFDDQFSVERPDGSNFTLKIRSTKLEDSAMYFCASSPWQLSYEQYFGPGTRLTVT.

V gene TRBV4-2 combines with J gene TRBJ1-1; D is uncertain. The CDR3 sequence is 15 residues long. V lost 4 bases and J 0 bases, leaving 12 bases between the germline ends. Germline V gives CDR1 LGHNA, CDR2 YNFKEQ. CDR3 in amino acids: CASSREQKLNTEAFF. The CDR3 DNA follows: TGTGCCAGCAGCCGAGAACAGAAATTGAACACTGAAGCTTTCTTT.

This clonotype was observed a few times. The chain uses TRBV4-1 and TRBJ1-2, with TRBD1 as a possible D gene (5 bases). The V gene's germline CDR1 is MGHRA and CDR2 YSYEKL. CDR3 length equals 15 residues. V was trimmed by 0 bases and J by 3 bases, leaving 11 bases between them. The CDR3 reads CASSQEPRGHYGYTF. CDR3 coding DNA: TGCGCCAGCAGCCAAGAACCTCGGGGACACTATGGCTACACCTTC.

This clonotype was seen many times. The chain recombines TRBV14 with TRBJ2-2; TRBD2 agrees at 9 bases. V was clipped by 1 base and J by 6 bases; unmatched bases: 9. CDR1 is SGHDN and CDR2 is FVKESK in the germline V gene. This CDR3 has 17 amino acids. The CDR3 DNA reads TGTGCCAGCAGCCAAGTTCAACATAGCGGGGGAGCCGGGGAGCTGTTTTTT. Translation: CASSQVQHSGGAGELFF. Complete variable domain (other parts from reference TRBV14 and TRBJ2-2): EAGVTQFPSHSVIEKGQTVTLRCDPISGHDNLYWYRRVMGKEIKFLLHFVKESKQDESGMPNNRFLAERTGGTYSTLKVQPAELEDSGVYFCASSQVQHSGGAGELFFGEGSRLTVL.

There are many counts of this clonotype. The genes are TRBV20-1 and TRBJ2-1; D may correspond to TRBD1 or TRBD2 (7 bases each). V lost 2 bases, J lost 1 base, and 12 bases lay in between. CDR1 DFQATT and CDR2 SNEGSKA come from the germline V gene (reference sequence). This CDR3 spans 15 amino acids. CDR3: CSARIQGGSYNEQFF. The CDR3, as DNA: TGCAGTGCTAGAATCCAGGGGGGGTCCTACAATGAGCAGTTCTTC.

This clonotype was detected many times. CDR3 coding DNA: TGTGCCAGCAGCCAGTCTGGGCCGGGAGAGACCCAGTACTTC. It specifies CASSQSGPGETQYF. The rearrangement links TRBV12-3 or TRBV12-4 to TRBJ2-5; D call uncertain. The CDR3 covers 14 residues. Trimming removed 6 bases at V and 4 bases at J, with 15 bases between.

This clonotype was seen repeatedly, ten times or more. V and J are TRBV7-8 and TRBJ1-1; 8 bases map to TRBD1. The CDR3 consists of 15 residues. Germline CDR1 SGHVS, CDR2 FQNEAQ. V lost 5 bases to trimming and J lost 5 bases; unmatched junction nucleotides: 10. The CDR3 DNA reads as TGTGCCAGCAGCCGGGACAGGTCACCAGGGACTGAAGCTTTCTTT. It is translated as CASSRDRSPGTEAFF.

This clonotype was found many times. The chain links TRBV5-1 to TRBJ2-7, with D uncertain. Trimming removed 6 bases at V and 4 bases at J, with 8 bases between. CDR3 length: 11 residues. The germline V gene encodes CDR1 SGHRS and CDR2 YFSETQ. The CDR3 sequence is CASKGEYEQYF. CDR3 nucleotide sequence: TGCGCCAGCAAAGGAGAATACGAGCAGTACTTC.

This clonotype was seen repeatedly, ten times or more. The rearrangement uses TRBV9 and TRBJ2-2, with D hard to call. CDR1 is SGDLS and CDR2 is YYNGEE in the germline V gene. This CDR3 region has 12 residues. Trimming took 4 bases from V and 4 from J, leaving 5 bases between them. CDR3 DNA sequence: TGTGCCAGCAGCTCCAGCACCGGGGAGCTGTTTTTT. As protein: CASSSSTGELFF.

The sample holds many counts of this clonotype. This chain connects TRBV3-1 to TRBJ2-7, with TRBD1 as a possible D gene (6 bases). Trimming removed 4 bases at V and 2 bases at J, with 18 bases between. The germline CDR1 and CDR2 sequences are LGHDT and YNNKEL (reference sequence). The CDR3 is 16 amino acids. DNA for the CDR3: TGTGCCAGCAGCCTCCGGGTGGGGGCCGGTACCTACGAGCAGTACTTC. This translates into CASSLRVGAGTYEQYF.

This clonotype was seen at least ten times. The rearrangement joins TRBV5-1 to TRBJ1-3; weak D call: TRBD1 (6 bases). The V gene's germline CDR1 is SGHRS and CDR2 YFSETQ. Trimming removed 5 bases at V and 0 bases at J, with 12 bases between. The CDR3 sequence is 15 residues long. CDR3 bases: TGCGCCAGCAGTTCGGACAGCCTCTCTGGAAACACCATATATTTT. It encodes CASSSDSLSGNTIYF.

There are many counts of this clonotype. The gene calls are TRBV29-1 and TRBJ1-2; 7 positions match TRBD1. The CDR3 sequence is 12 residues long. Germline-derived CDR1 and CDR2 are SQVTM and ANQGSEA. V lost 6 bases and J lost 3; bases outside the gene matches: 4. CDR3 sequence reads: CSVRDSYYGYTF. In DNA, the CDR3 is TGCAGCGTGAGGGACAGCTACTATGGCTACACCTTC. Filled out from reference TRBV29-1 and TRBJ1-2, the complete variable domain reads SAVISQKPSRDICQRGTSLTIQCQVDSQVTMMFWYRQQPGQSLTLIATANQGSEATYESGFVIDKFPISRPNLTFSTLTVSNMSPEDSSIYLCSVRDSYYGYTFGSGTRLTVV.

This clonotype was observed at least ten times. The chain couples TRBV27 to TRBJ1-6; D is unclear. The CDR3 is made up of 14 amino acids. Germline assignment: CDR1 MNHEY and CDR2 SMNVEV (reference sequence). Between the trimmed V and J ends, which lost 4 bases and 7 bases, there was a span of 11 bases. The CDR3 region is CASSYANGNSPLHF. Here the CDR3 DNA reads TGTGCCAGCAGTTATGCCAACGGCAATTCACCCCTCCACTTT.

This clonotype occurred many times. This chain joins TRBV7-2 and TRBJ1-1; D gene unclear. V was shortened by 0 bases and J by 5 bases, with 7 bases between the two germline ends. The CDR3 runs 13 residues. Germline V gene sequence: CDR1 SGHTA, CDR2 FQGNSA. CDR3 loop: CASSLAARTEAFF. For the CDR3, the DNA is TGTGCCAGCAGCTTAGCGGCTAGGACTGAAGCTTTCTTT.

Ten or more counts support this clonotype. V is TRBV12-3 or TRBV12-4 and J is TRBJ2-7, with D unresolved. V was clipped by 6 bases and J by 2 bases, with 11 bases between them. There are 13 residues in the CDR3. CDR3 protein: CASSQTETYEQYF. The CDR3 DNA reads TGTGCCAGCAGCCAGACTGAAACCTACGAGCAGTACTTC.

This clonotype was counted only a few times. The chain joins TRBV6-1 to TRBJ2-2; weak D call: TRBD1 (6 bases). This CDR3 comprises 15 residues. Germline CDR1 MNHNS, CDR2 SASEGT. V lost 6 bases, J lost 3 bases, and 14 bases lay in between. Here the CDR3 DNA reads TGTGCCAGCAGAATACAGGGAGTTGACACCGGGGAGCTGTTTTTT. This sequence encodes CASRIQGVDTGELFF.

This clonotype appeared many times. The rearrangement joins TRBV6-1 to TRBJ2-3; 8 bases match TRBD2. The CDR3 is 13 amino acids. J gave up 3 bases and V 6 bases, and 2 bases lay outside the gene matches. Germline assignment: CDR1 MNHNS and CDR2 SASEGT. The CDR3 reads CASSRGGTDTQYF. CDR3 nucleotides: TGTGCCAGCAGCCGGGGGGGGACAGATACGCAGTATTTT.